Shown below are 10 T cell receptor beta chains from a single sample sequenced in a study of technical replicates of blood from a handful of donors (dated by TCRdb to about 2017). The library relied on the immunoSEQ multiplex PCR assay. In TCRdb, the immuneACCESS table is reduced to in-frame sequences with V and J assigned. These tables do not hold every clone; where another copy was compared, an unresolved V gene accounts for under half, and the others remain unexplained. Recorded for this sample are tens of thousands of clones; roughly 95% of them occurred a single time. The ten largest clones add up to 0.37% of the sample. The sample consisted of T cells isolated from PBMCs. These receptors were taken from a human donor in good health.

The chain links TRBV4-2 to TRBJ1-1; D is ambiguous. V lost 0 bases to trimming and J lost 0 bases, with 14 bases between them. Germline values: CDR1 LGHNA, CDR2 YNFKEQ. The length of the CDR3 is 17 residues. The CDR3: CASSQDQWSGVNTEAFF. The CDR3 DNA reads as TGTGCCAGCAGCCAAGATCAATGGTCGGGAGTGAACACTGAAGCTTTCTTT.

V and J are TRBV2 and TRBJ2-2; TRBD2 agrees at 8 bases. Germline V gene data show CDR1 as SNHLY and CDR2 as FYNNEI. V was pared by 6 bases and J by 3 bases, with 6 bases of the junction left unmatched. The CDR3 runs to 15 residues. The CDR3 sequence is CASRASGHYTGELFF. The CDR3 nucleotides read TGTGCCAGCAGGGCTAGCGGGCACTACACCGGGGAGCTGTTTTTT.

The V and J genes are TRBV7-9 and TRBJ2-2; 7 bases align to TRBD2. V was pared by 2 bases and J by 4 bases, with 4 bases of the junction left unmatched. The CDR3 has 15 residues. Germline loops: CDR1 SEHNR, CDR2 FQNEAQ (reference sequence). As DNA, the CDR3 is TGTGCCAGCAGCTTACCGGGACTATTCACCGGGGAGCTGTTTTTT. Translation: CASSLPGLFTGELFF.

This sequence joins TRBV5-1 and TRBJ2-1; 11 positions agree with TRBD2. Germline V CDR1 and CDR2: SGHRS, YFSETQ. The ends lost 5 bases at V and 8 bases at J; junction bases unmatched: 18. This CDR3 region has 18 residues. The CDR3 DNA follows: TGCGCCAGCAGGGCCGGGGCCCAAACTAGCGGGAGTCACGATGAGCAGTTCTTC. It is translated as CASRAGAQTSGSHDEQFF.

V and J are TRBV5-1 and TRBJ1-1; a weak D match, TRBD1 (6 bases). The germline gives CDR1 SGHRS, CDR2 YFSETQ. CDR3 length: 15 amino acids. Trimming shortened V by 1 base and J by 1 base, and 11 bases separated the two germline ends. The CDR3 coding sequence is TGCGCCAGCAGCTTGCTTCAGGGGCGGAACACTGAAGCTTTCTTT. Protein product: CASSLLQGRNTEAFF.

The V gene is TRBV6-5, the J gene TRBJ1-1, with unresolved D. Germline-derived CDR1 and CDR2 are MNHEY and SVGAGI. V lost 2 bases and J 3 bases, leaving 7 bases between the germline ends. The CDR3 totals 13 residues. CDR3 sequence (DNA): TGTGCCAGCAGTTACGGAGCCTACACTGAAGCTTTCTTT. Protein: CASSYGAYTEAFF.

The chain joins TRBV14 to TRBJ2-7, with TRBD1 matching over 8 bases. The germline gives CDR1 SGHDN, CDR2 FVKESK. This CDR3 has 17 residues. Trimming at V came to 4 bases and at J to 0 bases, leaving 11 bases not matched to a gene. The CDR3 reads CASSRRTGILSSYEQYF. CDR3 DNA sequence: TGTGCCAGCAGCCGCCGGACAGGGATACTTAGCTCCTACGAGCAGTACTTC.

This clone was recorded once. Here the CDR3 reads CASSELAAYNEQFF. CDR3 bases: TGTGCCAGCAGTGAACTAGCGGCTTACAATGAGCAGTTCTTC. The chain uses TRBV27 and TRBJ2-1, with 8 bases lining up with TRBD2. V was pared by 5 bases and J by 4 bases, with 4 bases of the junction left unmatched. CDR3 length: 14 amino acids. Per the germline V gene, CDR1 is MNHEY and CDR2 is SMNVEV (reference sequence).

V gene TRBV6-5 combines with J gene TRBJ2-7; a weak D match, TRBD1 (6 bases). Germline V CDR1 and CDR2: MNHEY, SVGAGI. This CDR3 is built from 14 residues. Trimming took off 2 bases at V and 5 bases at J, with 13 bases between the two ends. The CDR3 here is CASSYGTGMNEQYF. The CDR3 DNA reads as TGTGCCAGCAGTTACGGTACAGGGATGAACGAGCAGTACTTC.

The chain is built from TRBV30 and TRBJ2-3; D unclear. Trimming pared 0 bases from V and 0 bases from J, leaving 10 bases between. The CDR3 has 15 amino acids. The germline V gene encodes CDR1 GTSNPN and CDR2 SVGIG (reference sequence). Here the CDR3 reads CAWSVLAVSTDTQYF. Written as DNA, the CDR3 is TGTGCCTGGAGTGTACTCGCGGTGAGCACAGATACGCAGTATTTT.